What follows is one TCR beta chain and its context. Germline-derived CDR1 and CDR2 are SQVTM and ANQGSEA. The CDR3 is made up of 11 amino acids. Trimming removed 4 bases at V and 6 bases at J, with 7 bases between. Assay: immunoSEQ multiplex PCR; the TCRdb copy retains only in-frame clones and omits some. The table has around 34,000 clones, 90% to 95% seen once. Treatment specified: preoperative locoregional IRX-2 cytokine immunotherapy. Samples came from a phase Ib trial of preoperative locoregional IRX-2 cytokine immunotherapy. The data belong to a study of preoperative IRX-2 immunotherapy in early breast cancer.

This sample was obtained from a patient treated with IRX-2 immunotherapy. This clonotype was obtained from a human donor with breast cancer. The gene calls are TRBV29-1 and TRBJ2-1; D is perhaps TRBD1 (5 bases). The CDR3 nucleotides are TGCAGCGTTGGACAGACCAATGAGCAGTTCTTC. Translation gives CSVGQTNEQFF.